This TCR beta chain was captured in a study of blood T cells in healthy people across ages. Findings of the study overall: Getting older went along with TCR beta diversity per million T cells dropping roughly linearly.

The J segment lost 0 bases and the V segment lost 1 base, leaving 9 bases of the junction unmatched. The CDR3 runs to 18 residues. Germline lookup yields CDR1 LGHNA and CDR2 YSLEER. As concerns this clonotype: Antigen unknown.

Primers used in a second PCR of about 6 to 11 cycles were a sample-barcoded 5' primer and a J-beta primer mix. TCRdb reprocessed the 5' RACE reads with MiXCR, giving one entry per CDR3 protein. The sample consists of about a million distinct CDR3 sequences, around 48% of them appearing once. The clonotype originates from a young man in good health. Sequencing used blood. The chain joins TRBV4-3 to TRBJ2-1; 7 nucleotides match TRBD1. CDR3 nucleotide sequence: TGCGCCAGCAGCCAAGGGGCTTCCAGGGGGAGCTCCTACAATGAGCAGTTCTTC. Translating gives CASSQGASRGSSYNEQFF.